These 14 T cell receptor beta chains share one sample of origin, sequenced in a study of graft-versus-host responses after intestinal transplantation. Their cognate antigens are unknown. Using immunoSEQ multiplex PCR, the repertoire was profiled, and TCRdb retains in-frame clones only, with some absent. The sample shows about 120,000 clones, approximately 95% of them seen only once. This material consisted of unstimulated CD8+ T cells sorted from spleen or lymph node cells, taken before intestinal transplant. Source of these receptors: a human donor who received an intestinal transplant.

CDR3 region: CASSLGGGLGLNEQFF. The CDR3 bases are TGCGCCAGCAGCTTGGGTGGGGGGCTTGGGCTCAATGAGCAGTTCTTC. This sequence joins TRBV5-1 and TRBJ2-1; D is perhaps TRBD1 or TRBD2 (6 bases each). CDR1 SGHRS and CDR2 YFSETQ come from the germline V gene. Trimming shortened V by 0 bases and J by 6 bases, and 16 bases separated the two germline ends. This CDR3 has 16 amino acids.

V gene TRBV11-3 combines with J gene TRBJ2-3; D is unclear. The CDR3 loop spans 13 amino acids. Between the trimmed V and J ends, which lost 5 bases and 0 bases, there was a span of 6 bases. Germline CDR1 and CDR2: SGHNT and YENEEA. CDR3: CASSRQSTDTQYF. CDR3 sequence (DNA): TGTGCCAGCAGCCGACAAAGCACAGATACGCAGTATTTT. The full variable domain, its missing parts supplied by reference TRBV11-3 and TRBJ2-3, is EAGVVQSPRYKIIEKKQPVAFWCNPISGHNTLYWYLQNLGQGPELLIRYENEEAVDDSQLPKDRFSAERLKGVDSTLKIQPAELGDSAVYLCASSRQSTDTQYFGPGTRLTVL.

This clone showed up just once. V and J are TRBV4-3 and TRBJ1-1; unclear D gene. Looked up from germline, CDR1 is LGHNA and CDR2 is YSLEER. The CDR3 totals 14 residues. V was shortened by 3 bases and J by 8 bases, with 16 bases between the two germline ends. The CDR3 is CASSHRATEAEAFF. In DNA form, the CDR3 reads TGCGCCAGCAGCCACCGGGCCACCGAAGCAGAAGCTTTCTTT.

This sequence joins TRBV7-9 and TRBJ1-2; TRBD1 aligns across 9 bases. Trimming removed 4 bases from V and 6 bases from J; junction bases left unmatched: 9. Per the germline V gene, CDR1 is SEHNR and CDR2 is FQNEAQ (reference sequence). The CDR3 totals 15 residues. The CDR3 spells CASSSDPGDRDGYTF. In nucleotides, the CDR3 is TGTGCCAGCAGCTCCGATCCGGGGGACAGGGATGGCTACACCTTC.

This clone was counted only a few times. Distinct nucleotide sequences in the sample also encode this CDR3. The chain links TRBV11-1 to TRBJ2-1; possible D gene TRBD2, 5 bases. V gave up 0 bases and J gave up 0 bases, with 6 bases separating them. CDR3 length: 15 residues. The V gene's germline CDR1 is SGHAT and CDR2 FQDESV (reference sequence). CDR3 DNA: TGTGCCAGCAGCTTAGCGGGGAGCTCCTACAATGAGCAGTTCTTC. Translation: CASSLAGSSYNEQFF.

V and J are TRBV19 and TRBJ2-7; 10 bases line up with TRBD1. The CDR3 sequence is 14 residues long. With 4 bases clipped from V and 2 bases from J, the junction kept 2 bases outside the gene matches. Germline V lookup: CDR1 LNHDA, CDR2 SQIVND (reference sequence). The CDR3 coding sequence is TGTGCCAGTAGTAGGGGACAGGGGACCTACGAGCAGTACTTC. Its protein is CASSRGQGTYEQYF.

The V and J genes are TRBV7-6 and TRBJ2-5; D tentatively reads TRBD1 or TRBD2 (5 bases each). The J call may be in error: the DNA end matches TRBJ2-7 better. This CDR3 has 17 amino acids. CDR1 and CDR2 (germline): SGHVS, FNYEAQ. In DNA, the CDR3 is TGTGCCAGCAGCCGATGGGGGTGGAGGCCCCGGAAGGACGAGCAGTACTTC. Translated: CASSRWGWRPRKDEQYF.

V usage is TRBV15 and J usage is TRBJ1-2; 7 positions match TRBD1. Trimming at V came to 0 bases and at J to 7 bases, leaving 11 bases not matched to a gene. The CDR3 consists of 16 residues. Germline assignment: CDR1 LNHNV and CDR2 YYDKDF (reference sequence). In nucleotides, the CDR3 is TGTGCCACCAGCAGAGATTCCGGGGCAGGGGGTCGTGGCTACACCTTC. Its translation is CATSRDSGAGGRGYTF.

CDR3 sequence reads: CSAASEQYF. CDR3 DNA sequence: TGCAGTGCTGCTTCCGAGCAGTACTTC. The V gene is TRBV20-1, the J gene TRBJ2-5; no definite D call. The J call is in doubt because the DNA end fits TRBJ2-7 better. This CDR3 is 9 amino acids long. The germline V gene has CDR1 DFQATT and CDR2 SNEGSKA (reference sequence).

The V and J genes are TRBV9 and TRBJ2-1, with 11 positions matching TRBD2. Germline V gives CDR1 SGDLS, CDR2 YYNGEE. This CDR3 has 15 residues. Trimming at V came to 4 bases and at J to 8 bases, leaving 8 bases not matched to a gene. The CDR3 here is CASSPGLAERYEQFF. As DNA, the CDR3 is TGTGCCAGCAGCCCGGGACTAGCGGAAAGGTATGAGCAGTTCTTC.

The CDR3 region has the DNA TGTGCCTGGAGTGGGGACATAGTCCCTAGCACAGATACGCAGTATTTT. The encoded protein is CAWSGDIVPSTDTQYF. The chain recombines TRBV30 with TRBJ2-3, with D perhaps matching TRBD1 (6 bases). In germline, CDR1 is GTSNPN, CDR2 SVGIG (reference sequence). The V end was cut by 1 base, the J end by 0 bases, with 14 bases between. This CDR3 contains 16 residues.

This clone was seen just once. V usage is TRBV28 and J usage is TRBJ1-2, with D perhaps matching TRBD1 (6 bases). V was shortened by 3 bases and J by 5 bases, with 25 bases between the two germline ends. The germline gives CDR1 MDHEN, CDR2 SYDVKM. The CDR3 has 18 residues. The CDR3 here is CASSFPYKGDSQGYGYTF. Written as DNA, the CDR3 is TGTGCCAGCAGTTTCCCGTACAAGGGGGATTCACAAGGGTATGGCTACACCTTC.

The genes are TRBV19 and TRBJ1-5, with 7 bases aligning to TRBD1. CDR3 length equals 14 residues. Germline V lookup: CDR1 LNHDA, CDR2 SQIVND (reference sequence). V gave up 6 bases and J gave up 0 bases; unmatched junction bases: 2. The CDR3 spells CASRQGYSNQPQHF. In nucleotides, the CDR3 is TGTGCCAGTAGACAGGGGTATAGCAATCAGCCCCAGCATTTT.

The rearrangement uses TRBV7-9 and TRBJ2-4; maybe TRBD2 (5 bases). V dropped 6 bases and J dropped 7 bases, with 19 bases sitting between them. In germline, CDR1 is SEHNR, CDR2 FQNEAQ (reference sequence). The length of the CDR3 is 15 residues. CDR3 nucleotide sequence: TGTGCCAGCAGTTCCCTGGAGGACTCTCACAACATTCAGTACTTC. This sequence encodes CASSSLEDSHNIQYF.